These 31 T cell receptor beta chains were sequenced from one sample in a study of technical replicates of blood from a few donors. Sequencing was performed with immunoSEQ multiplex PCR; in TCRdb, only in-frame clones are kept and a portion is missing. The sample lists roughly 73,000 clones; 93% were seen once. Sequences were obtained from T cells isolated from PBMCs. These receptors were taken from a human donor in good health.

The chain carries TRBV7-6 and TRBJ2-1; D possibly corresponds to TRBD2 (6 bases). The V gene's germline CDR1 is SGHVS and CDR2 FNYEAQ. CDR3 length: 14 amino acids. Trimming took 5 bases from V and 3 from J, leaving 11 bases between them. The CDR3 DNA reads TGTGCCAGCAGCGCGGGGCCTGTCTACAATGAGCAGTTCTTC. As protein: CASSAGPVYNEQFF.

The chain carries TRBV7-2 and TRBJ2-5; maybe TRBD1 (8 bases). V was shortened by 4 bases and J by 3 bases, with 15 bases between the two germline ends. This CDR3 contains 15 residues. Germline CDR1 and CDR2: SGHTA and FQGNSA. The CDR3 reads CASSWGGTGEETQYF. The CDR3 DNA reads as TGTGCCAGCAGCTGGGGGGGGACAGGAGAAGAGACCCAGTACTTC.

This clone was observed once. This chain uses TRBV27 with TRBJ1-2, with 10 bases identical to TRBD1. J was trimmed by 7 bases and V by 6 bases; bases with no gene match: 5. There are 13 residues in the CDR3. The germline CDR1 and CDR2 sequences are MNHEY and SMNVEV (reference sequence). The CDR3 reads CASRRQGAGGYTF. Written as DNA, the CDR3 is TGTGCCAGCAGAAGACAGGGGGCCGGTGGCTACACCTTC.

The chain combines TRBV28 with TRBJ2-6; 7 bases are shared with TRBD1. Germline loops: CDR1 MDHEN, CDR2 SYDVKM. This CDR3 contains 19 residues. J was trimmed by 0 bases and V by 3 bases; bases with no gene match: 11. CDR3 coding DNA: TGTGCCAGCAGTTTTGCCGGGCGACAGGGTGTCTCTGGGGCCAACGTCCTGACTTTC. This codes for CASSFAGRQGVSGANVLTF.

CDR3 DNA: TGTGCCAGCAGCTCAAAGAACAGGGGGCCAAATTCACCCCTCCACTTT. This translates into CASSSKNRGPNSPLHF. V and J are TRBV7-6 and TRBJ1-6; 9 bases are a match to TRBD1. Germline V gene data show CDR1 as SGHVS and CDR2 as FNYEAQ. With V trimmed by 4 bases and J by 7 bases, 8 bases remained unmatched. The CDR3 runs 16 residues.

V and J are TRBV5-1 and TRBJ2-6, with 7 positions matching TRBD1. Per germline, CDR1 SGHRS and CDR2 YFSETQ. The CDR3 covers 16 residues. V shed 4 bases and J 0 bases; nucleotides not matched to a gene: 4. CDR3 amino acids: CASSGGQDSGANVLTF. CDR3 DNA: TGCGCCAGCAGCGGTGGACAGGACTCTGGGGCCAACGTCCTGACTTTC.

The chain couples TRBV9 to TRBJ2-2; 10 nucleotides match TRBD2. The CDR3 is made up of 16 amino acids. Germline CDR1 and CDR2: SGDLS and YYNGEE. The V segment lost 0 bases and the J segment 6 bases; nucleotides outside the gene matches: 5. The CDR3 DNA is TGTGCCAGCAGCGTAGCCGCTAGCGGGGGTTCCGGGGAGCTGTTTTTT. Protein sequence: CASSVAASGGSGELFF.

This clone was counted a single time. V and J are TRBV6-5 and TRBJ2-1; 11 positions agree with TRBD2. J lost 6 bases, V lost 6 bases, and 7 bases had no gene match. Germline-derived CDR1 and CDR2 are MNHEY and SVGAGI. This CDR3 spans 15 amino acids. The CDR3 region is CASSLAGGPRNEQFF. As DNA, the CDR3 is TGTGCCAGCAGCTTAGCGGGAGGGCCCCGCAATGAGCAGTTCTTC.

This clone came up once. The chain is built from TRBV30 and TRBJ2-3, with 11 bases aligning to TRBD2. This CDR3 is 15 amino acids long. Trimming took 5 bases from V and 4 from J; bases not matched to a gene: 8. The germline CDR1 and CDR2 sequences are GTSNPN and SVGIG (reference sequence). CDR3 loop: CAWLAGGLWADTQYF. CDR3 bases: TGTGCCTGGCTAGCGGGGGGCCTTTGGGCAGATACGCAGTATTTT.

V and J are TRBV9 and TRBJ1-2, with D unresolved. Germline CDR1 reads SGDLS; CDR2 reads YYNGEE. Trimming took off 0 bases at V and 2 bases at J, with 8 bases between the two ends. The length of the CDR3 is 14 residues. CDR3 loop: CASSVAERNYGYTF. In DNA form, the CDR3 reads TGTGCCAGCAGCGTAGCAGAAAGAAACTATGGCTACACCTTC.

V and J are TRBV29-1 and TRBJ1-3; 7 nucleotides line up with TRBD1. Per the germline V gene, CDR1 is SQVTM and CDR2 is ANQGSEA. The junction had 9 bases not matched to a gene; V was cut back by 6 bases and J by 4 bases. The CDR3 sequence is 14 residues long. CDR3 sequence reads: CSVVVTGAGNTIYF. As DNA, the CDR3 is TGCAGCGTCGTGGTTACAGGGGCGGGAAACACCATATATTTT.

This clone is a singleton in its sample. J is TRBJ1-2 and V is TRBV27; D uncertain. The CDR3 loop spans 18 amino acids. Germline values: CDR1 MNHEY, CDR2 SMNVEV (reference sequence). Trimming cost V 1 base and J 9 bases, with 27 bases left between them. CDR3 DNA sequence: TGTGCCAGCAGTTTATTCTCGGACTCGGACCGCGATCTAGAGAGCTACACCTTC. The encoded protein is CASSLFSDSDRDLESYTF.

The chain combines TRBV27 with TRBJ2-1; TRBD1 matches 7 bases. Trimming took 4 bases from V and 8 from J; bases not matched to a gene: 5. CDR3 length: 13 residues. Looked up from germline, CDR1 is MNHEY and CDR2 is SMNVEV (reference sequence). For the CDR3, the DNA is TGTGCCAGCAGTTGGGAAGGGGGCTATGAGCAGTTCTTC. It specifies CASSWEGGYEQFF.

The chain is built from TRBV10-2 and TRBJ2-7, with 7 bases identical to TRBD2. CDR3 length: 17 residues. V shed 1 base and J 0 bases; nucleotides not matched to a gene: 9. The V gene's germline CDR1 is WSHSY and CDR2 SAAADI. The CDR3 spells CASSEFARRGNSYEQYF. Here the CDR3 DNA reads TGCGCCAGCAGTGAGTTTGCTAGGCGGGGGAACTCCTACGAGCAGTACTTC.

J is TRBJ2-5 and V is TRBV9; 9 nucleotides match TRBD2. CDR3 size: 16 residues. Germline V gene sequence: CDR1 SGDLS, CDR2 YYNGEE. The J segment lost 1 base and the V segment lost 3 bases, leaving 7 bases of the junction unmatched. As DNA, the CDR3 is TGTGCCAGCAGCGGGGGGGTAGCGGGGGCCCAAGAGACCCAGTACTTC. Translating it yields CASSGGVAGAQETQYF.

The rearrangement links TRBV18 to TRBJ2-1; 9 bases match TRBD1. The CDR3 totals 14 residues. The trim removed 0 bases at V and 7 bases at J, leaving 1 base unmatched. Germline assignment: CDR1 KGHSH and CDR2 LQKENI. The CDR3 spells CASSPPGTGNEQFF. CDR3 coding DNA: TGTGCCAGCTCACCACCCGGGACAGGGAATGAGCAGTTCTTC. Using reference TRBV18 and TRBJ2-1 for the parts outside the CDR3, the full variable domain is NAGVMQNPRHLVRRRGQEARLRCSPMKGHSHVYWYRQLPEEGLKFMVYLQKENIIDESGMPKERFSAEFPKEGPSILRIQQVVRGDSAAYFCASSPPGTGNEQFFGPGTRLTVL.

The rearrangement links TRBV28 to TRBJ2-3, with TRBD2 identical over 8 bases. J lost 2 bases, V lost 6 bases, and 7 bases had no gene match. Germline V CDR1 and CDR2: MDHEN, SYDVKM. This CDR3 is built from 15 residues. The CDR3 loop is CASRIRGGHTDTQYF. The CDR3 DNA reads TGTGCCAGCAGGATCCGCGGGGGGCACACAGATACGCAGTATTTT.

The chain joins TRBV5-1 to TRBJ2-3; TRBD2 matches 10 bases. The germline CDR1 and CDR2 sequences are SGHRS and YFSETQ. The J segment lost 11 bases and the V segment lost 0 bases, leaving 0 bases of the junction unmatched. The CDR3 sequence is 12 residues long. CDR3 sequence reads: CASSLGLAGQYF. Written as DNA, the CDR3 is TGCGCCAGCAGCTTGGGACTAGCGGGGCAGTATTTT. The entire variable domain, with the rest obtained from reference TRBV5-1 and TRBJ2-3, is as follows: KAGVTQTPRYLIKTRGQQVTLSCSPISGHRSVSWYQQTPGQGLQFLFEYFSETQRNKGNFPGRFSGRQFSNSRSEMNVSTLELGDSALYLCASSLGLAGQYFGPGTRLTVL.

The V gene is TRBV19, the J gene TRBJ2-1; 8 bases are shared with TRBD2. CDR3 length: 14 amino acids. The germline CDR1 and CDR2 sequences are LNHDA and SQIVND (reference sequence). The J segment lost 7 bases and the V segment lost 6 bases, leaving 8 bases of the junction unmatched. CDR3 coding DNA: TGTGCCAGTAGGGTCCGCGGGAGGTGGAATGAGCAGTTCTTC. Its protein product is CASRVRGRWNEQFF.

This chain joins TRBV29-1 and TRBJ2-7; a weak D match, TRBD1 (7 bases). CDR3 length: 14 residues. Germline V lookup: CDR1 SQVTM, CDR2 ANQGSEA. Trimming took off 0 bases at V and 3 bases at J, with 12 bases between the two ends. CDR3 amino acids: CSVEDGGGSYEQYF. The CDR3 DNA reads TGCAGCGTTGAAGATGGAGGGGGCAGCTACGAGCAGTACTTC.

Written as DNA, the CDR3 is TGTGCCACCAGCAGTGGGCCCGGTACTGGAAACACCATATATTTT. Translating gives CATSSGPGTGNTIYF. V and J are TRBV15 and TRBJ1-3; unclear D gene. V was trimmed by 3 bases and J by 2 bases, leaving 11 bases between them. There are 15 residues in the CDR3. Germline V lookup: CDR1 LNHNV, CDR2 YYDKDF (reference sequence).

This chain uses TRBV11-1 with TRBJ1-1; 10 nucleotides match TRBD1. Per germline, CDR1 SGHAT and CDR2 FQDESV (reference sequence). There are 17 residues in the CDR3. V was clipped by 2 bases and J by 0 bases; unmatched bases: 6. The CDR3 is CASSLTGTGEVNTEAFF. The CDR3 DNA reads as TGTGCCAGCAGCTTAACCGGGACAGGGGAGGTGAACACTGAAGCTTTCTTT.

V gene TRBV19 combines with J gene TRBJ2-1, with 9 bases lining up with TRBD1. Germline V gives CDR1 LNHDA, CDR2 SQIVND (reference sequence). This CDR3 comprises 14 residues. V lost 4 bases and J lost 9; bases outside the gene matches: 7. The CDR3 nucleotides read TGTGCCAGTAGTACCGGACAGGGGCCGGGTGAGCAGTTCTTC. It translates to CASSTGQGPGEQFF.

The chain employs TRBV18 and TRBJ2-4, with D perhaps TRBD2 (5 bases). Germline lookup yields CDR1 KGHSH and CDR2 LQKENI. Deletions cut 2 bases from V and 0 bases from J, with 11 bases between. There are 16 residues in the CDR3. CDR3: CASSPRTLIAKNIQYF. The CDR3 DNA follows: TGTGCCAGCTCACCAAGGACTCTTATAGCCAAAAACATTCAGTACTTC.

The CDR3 nucleotides are TGTGCCAGCCGGGACTACTCCTACGAGCAGTACTTC. It is translated as CASRDYSYEQYF. The chain joins TRBV6-5 to TRBJ2-7, with 7 bases that match TRBD2. Germline V gene lookup returns CDR1 MNHEY and CDR2 SVGAGI. CDR3 length equals 12 residues. J gave up 0 bases and V 8 bases, and 1 base lay outside the gene matches.

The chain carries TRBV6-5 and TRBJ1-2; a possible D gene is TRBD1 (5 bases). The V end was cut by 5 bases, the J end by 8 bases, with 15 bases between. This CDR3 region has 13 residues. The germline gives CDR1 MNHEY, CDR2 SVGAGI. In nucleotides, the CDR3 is TGTGCCAGCAGTCCCGCTGTAAGGGGCGGCTACACCTTC. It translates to CASSPAVRGGYTF.

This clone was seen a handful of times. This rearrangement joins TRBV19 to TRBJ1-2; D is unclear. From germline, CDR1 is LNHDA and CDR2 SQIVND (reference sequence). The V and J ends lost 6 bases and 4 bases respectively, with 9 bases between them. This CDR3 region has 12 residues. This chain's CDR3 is CASRAALYGYTF. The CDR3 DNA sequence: TGTGCCAGTAGAGCGGCCCTCTATGGCTACACCTTC.

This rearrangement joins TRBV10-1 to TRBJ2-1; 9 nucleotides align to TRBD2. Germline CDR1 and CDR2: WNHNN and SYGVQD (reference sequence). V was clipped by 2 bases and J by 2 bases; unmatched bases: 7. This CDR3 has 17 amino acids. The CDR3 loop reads CASSERVLAGPYNEQFF. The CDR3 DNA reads TGCGCCAGCAGTGAGAGGGTCCTAGCGGGACCCTACAATGAGCAGTTCTTC.

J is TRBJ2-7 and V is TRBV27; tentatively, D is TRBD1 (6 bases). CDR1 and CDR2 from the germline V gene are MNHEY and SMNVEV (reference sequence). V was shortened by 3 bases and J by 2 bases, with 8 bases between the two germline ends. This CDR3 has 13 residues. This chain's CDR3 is CASSFQGTYEQYF. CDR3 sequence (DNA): TGTGCCAGCAGTTTTCAGGGGACCTACGAGCAGTACTTC.

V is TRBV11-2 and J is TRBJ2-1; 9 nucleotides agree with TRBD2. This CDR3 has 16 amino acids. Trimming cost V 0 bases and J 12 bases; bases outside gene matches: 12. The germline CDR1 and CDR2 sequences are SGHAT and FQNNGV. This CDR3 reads CASSLDLVNSGSGQFF. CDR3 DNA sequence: TGTGCCAGCAGCTTAGATCTGGTCAATAGCGGGAGTGGGCAGTTCTTC.

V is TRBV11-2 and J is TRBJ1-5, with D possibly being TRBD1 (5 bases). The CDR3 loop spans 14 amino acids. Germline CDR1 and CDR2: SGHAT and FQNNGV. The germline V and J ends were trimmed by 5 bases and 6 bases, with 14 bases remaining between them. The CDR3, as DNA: TGTGCCAGCAGCATCAGTGGGGGGGGTCAGCCCCAGCATTTT. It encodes CASSISGGGQPQHF.